Shown below are 13 T cell receptor beta chains from a single sample sequenced in a study of blood T cell repertoires in COVID-19. TCRdb's table, derived via immunoSEQ multiplex PCR, lists solely in-frame clones and lacks some. The sample has about 210,000 clones; more than 75% are singletons. The sequencing sample was made of PBMCs or T cells enriched from blood (not recorded which). The receptors come from a man aged 25-45 years in a cohort exposed to, infected with or recovered from COVID-19 (not recorded which).

The chain is built from TRBV2 and TRBJ2-3; D gene ambiguous. Germline V gene sequence: CDR1 SNHLY, CDR2 FYNNEI. CDR3 length equals 13 residues. V was clipped by 4 bases and J by 5 bases, with 10 bases between them. This chain's CDR3 is CASSGSRGDTQYF. For the CDR3, the DNA is TGTGCCAGCAGTGGGTCTAGAGGAGATACGCAGTATTTT.

This chain links TRBV5-1 with TRBJ2-7; 12 positions agree with TRBD2. V shed 4 bases, J shed 3 bases, and the junction held 11 bases outside the gene matches. CDR1 and CDR2 from the germline V gene are SGHRS and YFSETQ. The CDR3 runs to 17 residues. The CDR3 DNA follows: TGCGCCAGCAGCCTGGGACTAGCGGGTACGGTGGGCTACGAGCAGTACTTC. This gives the protein CASSLGLAGTVGYEQYF.

The rearrangement links TRBV6-2 or TRBV6-3 to TRBJ1-2; 7 bases map to TRBD1. J lost 3 bases, V lost 5 bases, and 3 bases had no gene match. Germline V CDR1 and CDR2: MNHEY, SVGEGT. CDR3 length equals 13 residues. This CDR3 reads CASSTDRDYGYTF. The CDR3 DNA reads TGTGCCAGCAGTACCGACAGGGACTATGGCTACACCTTC.

The chain employs TRBV2 and TRBJ1-5; 7 bases are shared with TRBD1. Germline V gene data show CDR1 as SNHLY and CDR2 as FYNNEI. Unmatched junction bases numbered 6, after V lost 6 bases and J lost 1 base. The CDR3 has 15 amino acids. CDR3 sequence: CASRVQGSSNQPQHF. DNA of the CDR3: TGTGCCAGCAGGGTACAGGGGAGCAGCAATCAGCCCCAGCATTTT.

The J gene is TRBJ1-3, the V gene TRBV6-5; D remains ambiguous. The germline V gene encodes CDR1 MNHEY and CDR2 SVGAGI. Trimming left V 2 bases short and J 0 bases short, with 5 bases between. The CDR3 totals 14 residues. CDR3 bases: TGTGCCAGCAGTTACGGCCGCTCTGGAAACACCATATATTTT. Protein sequence: CASSYGRSGNTIYF.

This rearrangement joins TRBV28 to TRBJ2-1, with 8 positions matching TRBD1. Germline assignment: CDR1 MDHEN and CDR2 SYDVKM. After removal of 6 bases from V and 0 bases from J, the junction contained 7 bases not matched to a gene. The CDR3 sequence is 16 residues long. CDR3 in amino acids: CASRSDRGNSYNEQFF. CDR3 coding DNA: TGTGCCAGCAGAAGCGACAGGGGCAACTCCTACAATGAGCAGTTCTTC.

The chain couples TRBV10-3 to TRBJ1-5; maybe TRBD1 (5 bases). CDR1 and CDR2 (germline): ENHRY, SYGVKD. The CDR3 is made up of 17 amino acids. Trimming stripped 0 bases from V and 4 bases from J, with 16 bases between. The CDR3 DNA reads as TGTGCCATCAGTGAGTCGTTTATGGGCCAGGGTAATCAGCCCCAGCATTTT. The encoded protein is CAISESFMGQGNQPQHF.

The chain carries TRBV4-1 and TRBJ2-7, with TRBD2 as a possible D gene (7 bases). Germline CDR1 reads MGHRA; CDR2 reads YSYEKL. V lost 3 bases to trimming and J lost 4 bases, with 19 bases between them. This CDR3 has 16 residues. The DNA for the CDR3 is TGCGCCAGCAGCCAGGGGGCCGGGGGGTCCAGGTACGAGCAGTACTTC. Translated: CASSQGAGGSRYEQYF.

V usage is TRBV7-9 and J usage is TRBJ2-7; perhaps TRBD2 as D (5 bases). V lost 3 bases and J 4 bases, leaving 10 bases between the germline ends. Germline CDR1 and CDR2: SEHNR and FQNEAQ (reference sequence). The CDR3 has 13 amino acids. The DNA for the CDR3 is TGTGCCAGCAGCTTGTGGGAGTTATACGAGCAGTACTTC. The encoded protein is CASSLWELYEQYF.

This clone has more than one count but fewer than ten. The genes are TRBV4-1 and TRBJ1-1, with 8 bases matching TRBD1. This CDR3 spans 16 amino acids. Germline-derived CDR1 and CDR2 are MGHRA and YSYEKL. Trimming cost V 6 bases and J 4 bases; bases outside gene matches: 13. CDR3 nucleotide sequence: TGCGCCAGCAGGGTGGGGCAGGGGGCGAGAGGCACTGAAGCTTTCTTT. This codes for CASRVGQGARGTEAFF.

The V and J genes are TRBV28 and TRBJ2-4; 7 bases agree with TRBD1. J gave up 0 bases and V 5 bases, and 4 bases lay outside the gene matches. Germline CDR1 MDHEN, CDR2 SYDVKM. There are 15 residues in the CDR3. CDR3 sequence: CASSGTALAKNIQYF. CDR3 nucleotides: TGTGCCAGCAGTGGGACAGCGCTAGCCAAAAACATTCAGTACTTC.

The rearrangement uses TRBV18 and TRBJ2-1; D possibly corresponds to TRBD1 (5 bases). Between the trimmed V and J ends, which lost 6 bases and 4 bases, there was a span of 16 bases. CDR3 length equals 15 residues. Germline V gene data show CDR1 as KGHSH and CDR2 as LQKENI. CDR3 loop: CASSHAKTVYNEQFF. The DNA for the CDR3 is TGTGCCAGCTCTCATGCCAAGACAGTATACAATGAGCAGTTCTTC.

The genes are TRBV27 and TRBJ1-6, with D possibly being TRBD1 (5 bases). Trimming removed 5 bases from V and 9 bases from J, with 17 bases in between. The CDR3 extends over 15 amino acids. The germline CDR1 and CDR2 sequences are MNHEY and SMNVEV (reference sequence). CDR3: CASSRGRESRSPLHF. CDR3 coding DNA: TGTGCCAGCAGTAGGGGCAGGGAATCGCGTTCACCCCTCCACTTT.